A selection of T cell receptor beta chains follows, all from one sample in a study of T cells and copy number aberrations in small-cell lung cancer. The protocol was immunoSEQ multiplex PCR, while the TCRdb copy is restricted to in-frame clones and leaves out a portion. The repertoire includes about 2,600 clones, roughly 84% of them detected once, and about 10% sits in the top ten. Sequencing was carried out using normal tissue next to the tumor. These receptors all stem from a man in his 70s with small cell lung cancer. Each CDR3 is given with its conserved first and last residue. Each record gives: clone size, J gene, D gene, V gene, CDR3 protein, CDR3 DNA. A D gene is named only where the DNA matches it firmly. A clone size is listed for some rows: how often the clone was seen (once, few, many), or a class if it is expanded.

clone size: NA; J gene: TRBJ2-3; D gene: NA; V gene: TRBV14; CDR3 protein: CASSDGTLANTDTQYF; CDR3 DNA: TGTGCCAGCAGCGACGGCACACTAGCTAACACAGATACGCAGTATTTT
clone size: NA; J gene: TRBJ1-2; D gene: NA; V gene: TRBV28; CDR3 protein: CASSLVQGSRGYTF; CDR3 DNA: TGTGCCAGCAGTTTGGTACAGGGCTCTCGTGGCTACACCTTC
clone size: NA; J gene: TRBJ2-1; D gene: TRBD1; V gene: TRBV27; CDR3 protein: CASSSTGTAYNEQFF; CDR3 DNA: TGTGCCAGCAGTTCAACCGGGACAGCTTACAATGAGCAGTTCTTC
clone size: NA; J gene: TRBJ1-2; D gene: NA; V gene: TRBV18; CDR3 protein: CASSRDTYGYTF; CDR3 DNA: TGTGCCAGCTCCCGGGACACCTATGGCTACACCTTC
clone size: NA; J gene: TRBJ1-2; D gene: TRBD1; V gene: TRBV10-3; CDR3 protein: CAISESAGGVYGYTF; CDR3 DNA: TGTGCCATCAGTGAGTCTGCAGGGGGCGTCTATGGCTACACCTTC
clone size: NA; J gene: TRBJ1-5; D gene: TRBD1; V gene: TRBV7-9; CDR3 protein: CASSPNGQGAGQPQHF; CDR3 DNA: TGTGCCAGCAGCCCAAACGGACAGGGGGCTGGTCAGCCCCAGCATTTT
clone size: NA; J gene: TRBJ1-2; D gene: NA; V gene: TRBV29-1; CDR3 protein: CSVELYGYTF; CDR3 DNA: TGCAGCGTTGAATTGTATGGCTACACCTTC
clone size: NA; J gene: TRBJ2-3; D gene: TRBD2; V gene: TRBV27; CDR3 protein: CASSPGSGLAGGPTQYF; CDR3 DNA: TGTGCCAGCAGCCCTGGCTCCGGACTAGCGGGAGGGCCTACGCAGTATTTT
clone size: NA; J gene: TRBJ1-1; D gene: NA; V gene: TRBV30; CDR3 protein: CAWSVWGTEAFF; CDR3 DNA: TGTGCCTGGAGTGTGTGGGGCACTGAAGCTTTCTTT
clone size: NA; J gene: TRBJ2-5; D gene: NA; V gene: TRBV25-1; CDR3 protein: CASSEKTRGQETQYF; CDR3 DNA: TGTGCCAGCAGTGAAAAGACTAGGGGGCAAGAGACCCAGTACTTC
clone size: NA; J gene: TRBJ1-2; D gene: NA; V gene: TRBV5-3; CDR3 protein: CARSFIDEEGGYTF; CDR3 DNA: TGTGCCAGAAGCTTCATAGACGAGGAGGGTGGCTACACCTTC
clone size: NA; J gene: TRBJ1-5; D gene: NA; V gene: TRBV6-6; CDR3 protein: CASSTHSVGAQHF; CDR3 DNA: TGTGCCAGCAGTACCCACTCGGTAGGGGCCCAGCATTTT
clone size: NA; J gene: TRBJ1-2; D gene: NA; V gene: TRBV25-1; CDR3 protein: CASSRGTNYGYTF; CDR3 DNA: TGTGCCAGCAGTCGGGGGACAAACTATGGCTACACCTTC
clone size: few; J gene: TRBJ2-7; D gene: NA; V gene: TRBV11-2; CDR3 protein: CASSFFSGPYEQYF; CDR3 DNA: TGTGCCAGCAGCTTCTTTAGCGGACCTTACGAGCAGTACTTC
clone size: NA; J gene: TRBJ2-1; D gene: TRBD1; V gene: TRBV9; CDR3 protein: CASSVGTGREQFF; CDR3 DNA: TGTGCCAGCAGCGTGGGGACAGGGCGTGAGCAGTTCTTC
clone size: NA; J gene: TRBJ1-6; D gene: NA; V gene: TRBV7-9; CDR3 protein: CASSEGNVNSPLHF; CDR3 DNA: TGTGCCAGCAGCGAGGGGAACGTTAATTCACCCCTCCACTTT
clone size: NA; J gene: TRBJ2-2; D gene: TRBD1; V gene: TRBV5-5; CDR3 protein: CASTLQGAGTGELFF; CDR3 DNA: TGTGCCAGCACCTTACAGGGGGCTGGTACCGGGGAGCTGTTTTTT
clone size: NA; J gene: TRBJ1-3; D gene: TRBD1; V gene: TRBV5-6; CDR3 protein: CASSYRGPGGNTIYF; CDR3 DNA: TGTGCCAGCAGCTACAGGGGCCCCGGCGGAAACACCATATATTTT
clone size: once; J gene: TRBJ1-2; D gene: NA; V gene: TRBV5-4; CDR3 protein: CASSPQRTRGYTF; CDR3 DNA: TGTGCCAGCAGTCCTCAGCGGACGCGGGGCTACACCTTC
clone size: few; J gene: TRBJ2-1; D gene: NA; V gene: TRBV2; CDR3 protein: CASRLIYDEQFF; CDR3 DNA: TGTGCCAGCAGACTGATCTACGATGAGCAGTTCTTC
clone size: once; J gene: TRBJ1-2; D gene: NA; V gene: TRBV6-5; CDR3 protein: CASSYFGGANYGYTF; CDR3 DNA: TGTGCCAGCAGTTACTTCGGAGGGGCTAACTATGGCTACACCTTC
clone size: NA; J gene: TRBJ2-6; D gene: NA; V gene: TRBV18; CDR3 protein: CASSPGGPGANVLTF; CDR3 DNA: TGTGCCAGCTCACCTGGGGGGCCTGGGGCCAACGTCCTGACTTTC
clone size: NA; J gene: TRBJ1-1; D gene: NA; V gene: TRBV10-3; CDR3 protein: CAISDRVNTEAFF; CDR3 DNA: TGTGCCATCAGTGACAGGGTGAACACTGAAGCTTTCTTT
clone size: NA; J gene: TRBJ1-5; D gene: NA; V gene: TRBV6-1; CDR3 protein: CASRWTGNQPQHF; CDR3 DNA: TGTGCCAGCAGATGGACAGGCAATCAGCCCCAGCATTTT
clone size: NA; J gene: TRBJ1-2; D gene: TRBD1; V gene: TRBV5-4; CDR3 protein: CASSKPFTFLQGNYGYTF; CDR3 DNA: TGTGCCAGCAGCAAACCCTTCACTTTCCTACAGGGGAACTATGGCTACACCTTC
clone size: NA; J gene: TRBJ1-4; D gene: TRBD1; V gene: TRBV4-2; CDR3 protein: CASSQSLGQINEKLFF; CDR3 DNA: TGTGCCAGCAGCCAATCCCTGGGACAGATCAATGAAAAACTGTTTTTT
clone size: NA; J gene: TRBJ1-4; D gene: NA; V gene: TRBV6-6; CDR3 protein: CASSTQGGEKLFF; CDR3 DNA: TGTGCCAGCAGTACCCAGGGTGGCGAAAAACTGTTTTTT
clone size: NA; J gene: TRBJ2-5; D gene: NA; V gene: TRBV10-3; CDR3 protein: CAISEGQETQYF; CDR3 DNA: TGTGCCATCAGTGAGGGCCAAGAGACCCAGTACTTC
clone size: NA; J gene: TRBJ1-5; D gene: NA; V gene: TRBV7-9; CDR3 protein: CASSLEGRNQPQHF; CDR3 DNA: TGTGCCAGCAGCTTAGAGGGTCGAAATCAGCCCCAGCATTTT